Shown below are 20 T cell receptor beta chains from a single sample sequenced in a study of cytomegalovirus exposure and HLA in healthy donors. The PCR had 60 Vbeta and 13 Jbeta primers. Clones were read by immunoSEQ multiplex PCR, and TCRdb kept only the in-frame ones, dropping some. The profile shows about 200,000 clones, 80% to 90% of them singletons. The specimen was PBMCs. These receptors were taken from a man younger than 45 in good health and CMV-seronegative.

This clone was observed once. The J gene is TRBJ1-4, the V gene TRBV7-2; D perhaps matches TRBD1 (6 bases). The CDR3 consists of 14 residues. Germline V gives CDR1 SGHTA, CDR2 FQGNSA. Trimming took 2 bases from V and 4 from J, leaving 8 bases between them. The CDR3 loop is CASSLQGGNEKLFF. DNA for the CDR3: TGTGCCAGCAGCTTACAAGGGGGTAATGAAAAACTGTTTTTT.

V is TRBV10-1 and J is TRBJ2-5, with 9 bases fitting TRBD1. Trimming removed 2 bases from V and 3 bases from J; junction bases left unmatched: 4. The germline CDR1 and CDR2 sequences are WNHNN and SYGVQD (reference sequence). This CDR3 has 15 amino acids. CDR3 coding DNA: TGCGCCAGCAGTGAGACAGGGGGCGGAAAAGAGACCCAGTACTTC. Translating gives CASSETGGGKETQYF.

The rearrangement joins TRBV5-1 to TRBJ2-5; 8 bases match TRBD1. The CDR3 contains 14 residues. V lost 4 bases and J lost 3; bases outside the gene matches: 5. Germline CDR1 and CDR2: SGHRS and YFSETQ. The CDR3 DNA sequence: TGCGCCAGCAGCCAACCGACAGGGGAAGAGACCCAGTACTTC. Protein product: CASSQPTGEETQYF.

This clone was seen a single time. The DNA for the CDR3 is TGTGCCAGTACTCCGACAGGCTCTGGAAACACCATATATTTT. This sequence encodes CASTPTGSGNTIYF. The chain has TRBV19 and TRBJ1-3, with a possible D match to TRBD1 (6 bases). Trimming removed 7 bases from V and 0 bases from J, with 10 bases in between. From germline, CDR1 is LNHDA and CDR2 SQIVND (reference sequence). This CDR3 is 14 amino acids long.

The genes are TRBV19 and TRBJ1-1, with TRBD1 matching 7 bases. The CDR3 has 14 amino acids. The V segment lost 7 bases and the J segment 1 base; nucleotides outside the gene matches: 6. The germline V gene has CDR1 LNHDA and CDR2 SQIVND (reference sequence). Here the CDR3 DNA reads TGTGCCAGTACGACTAACAGGGGGAACACTGAAGCTTTCTTT. Protein: CASTTNRGNTEAFF.

This clone was detected only a few times. The chain couples TRBV7-2 to TRBJ2-7; 8 bases are a match to TRBD1. This CDR3 spans 17 amino acids. V lost 1 base to trimming and J lost 4 bases; unmatched junction nucleotides: 12. Germline V lookup: CDR1 SGHTA, CDR2 FQGNSA. The CDR3 DNA reads as TGTGCCAGCAGCTTAGTCCCCGGCAGGGGGCGGGTATACGAGCAGTACTTC. Translating it yields CASSLVPGRGRVYEQYF. The variable domain in full, with the rest retrieved from reference TRBV7-2 and TRBJ2-7, is GAGVSQSPSNKVTEKGKDVELRCDPISGHTALYWYRQSLGQGLEFLIYFQGNSAPDKSGLPSDRFSAERTGGSVSTLTIQRTQQEDSAVYLCASSLVPGRGRVYEQYFGPGTRLTVT.

The chain combines TRBV7-2 with TRBJ1-1; TRBD1 is a possible D gene (5 bases). Germline CDR1 is SGHTA and CDR2 is FQGNSA. V lost 1 base and J lost 6, with 12 bases in between. CDR3 length: 14 residues. CDR3 DNA sequence: TGTGCCAGCAGCTTAGTTTATGGGGGGGCTGAAGCTTTCTTT. It encodes CASSLVYGGAEAFF.

V gene TRBV10-1 combines with J gene TRBJ1-2; D gene unclear. The CDR3 contains 13 residues. The germline V gene has CDR1 WNHNN and CDR2 SYGVQD (reference sequence). V was trimmed by 0 bases and J by 5 bases, leaving 7 bases between them. The CDR3, as DNA: TGCGCCAGCAGTGAGTCAGAGTCTTATGGCTACACCTTC. It yields the protein CASSESESYGYTF.

The chain couples TRBV19 to TRBJ1-5; D ambiguous. V was shortened by 8 bases and J by 1 base, with 12 bases between the two germline ends. The length of the CDR3 is 14 residues. Germline V gene sequence: CDR1 LNHDA, CDR2 SQIVND (reference sequence). The CDR3 loop is CASVSNLSNQPQHF. The CDR3 DNA is TGTGCCAGTGTGAGCAACCTGAGCAATCAGCCCCAGCATTTT.

CDR3 DNA sequence: TGTGCCAGCAGTCCACGTCTTCTATCCTACGAGCAGTACTTC. This codes for CASSPRLLSYEQYF. The V and J genes are TRBV27 and TRBJ2-7, with D hard to call. V was clipped by 5 bases and J by 1 base, with 12 bases between them. The CDR3 consists of 14 residues. Per the germline V gene, CDR1 is MNHEY and CDR2 is SMNVEV (reference sequence).

This clone showed up just a few times. V usage is TRBV5-8 and J usage is TRBJ1-4; no definite D call. The CDR3 extends over 16 amino acids. CDR1 and CDR2 from the germline V gene are SGHTS and YDEGEE. V was cut by 0 bases and J by 3 bases, with 12 bases left in between. In DNA, the CDR3 is TGTGCCAGCAGCTTGGTATCACAGCACCCTAATGAAAAACTGTTTTTT. Its protein is CASSLVSQHPNEKLFF.

V gene TRBV7-3 combines with J gene TRBJ1-1, with D possibly TRBD1 on 6 matching bases. The CDR3 totals 14 residues. V lost 5 bases and J 10 bases, leaving 20 bases between the germline ends. The germline CDR1 and CDR2 sequences are SGHTA and FQGTGA. The CDR3 DNA follows: TGTGCCAGCAGCGATAGGGGACAAGGGGCTCGAGCTTTCTTT. Its protein product is CASSDRGQGARAFF.

This chain joins TRBV7-9 and TRBJ2-1; 10 nucleotides align to TRBD2. V was clipped by 5 bases and J by 7 bases; unmatched bases: 8. This CDR3 comprises 15 residues. The germline gives CDR1 SEHNR, CDR2 FQNEAQ (reference sequence). CDR3 sequence reads: CASSPSGGAGNEQFF. DNA for the CDR3: TGTGCCAGCAGCCCAAGCGGGGGGGCTGGAAATGAGCAGTTCTTC. Together with reference TRBV7-9 and TRBJ2-1, the CDR3 gives the full variable domain: DTGVSQNPRHKITKRGQNVTFRCDPISEHNRLYWYRQTLGQGPEFLTYFQNEAQLEKSRLLSDRFSAERPKGSFSTLEIQRTEQGDSAMYLCASSPSGGAGNEQFFGPGTRLTVL.

In regard to this clone: The same CDR3 also results from other DNA sequences found in this sample. The CDR3 loop reads CASSSQTGLNTEAFF. In DNA, the CDR3 is TGTGCCAGCAGCTCCCAGACAGGGCTGAACACTGAAGCTTTCTTT. The V call is TRBV7-2, the J call TRBJ1-1; 7 nucleotides match TRBD1. Germline CDR1 and CDR2: SGHTA and FQGNSA. V shed 4 bases, J shed 0 bases, and the junction held 5 bases outside the gene matches. The CDR3 is 15 residues long.

This chain joins TRBV9 and TRBJ2-1; possible D gene TRBD1, 6 bases. The V gene lost 6 bases and the J gene lost 2 bases, with 18 bases spanning the gap. This CDR3 comprises 16 residues. Germline V lookup: CDR1 SGDLS, CDR2 YYNGEE. The chain's CDR3 is CASTATGTSTYNEQFF. For the CDR3, the DNA is TGTGCCAGCACCGCCACCGGGACATCAACCTACAATGAGCAGTTCTTC.

The chain couples TRBV27 to TRBJ2-7; D not resolved. The CDR3 is 13 residues long. Trimming pared 2 bases from V and 2 bases from J, leaving 7 bases between. CDR1 is MNHEY and CDR2 is SMNVEV in the germline V gene (reference sequence). The CDR3 loop is CASSLGPTYEQYF. DNA of the CDR3: TGTGCCAGCAGTTTAGGGCCAACCTACGAGCAGTACTTC.

CDR3 coding DNA: TGTGCCAGCAGCCCGGGGGGGGCGGTCTACGAGCAGTACTTC. It yields the protein CASSPGGAVYEQYF. The chain has TRBV9 and TRBJ2-7, with 8 positions matching TRBD2. Germline V lookup: CDR1 SGDLS, CDR2 YYNGEE. The CDR3 runs 14 residues. J lost 3 bases, V lost 4 bases, and 6 bases had no gene match. Full variable domain (missing parts from reference TRBV9 and TRBJ2-7): DSGVTQTPKHLITATGQRVTLRCSPRSGDLSVYWYQQSLDQGLQFLIQYYNGEERAKGNILERFSAQQFPDLHSELNLSSLELGDSALYFCASSPGGAVYEQYFGPGTRLTVT.

V and J are TRBV9 and TRBJ2-7, with D unresolved. V dropped 1 base and J dropped 4 bases, with 27 bases sitting between them. This CDR3 is 19 amino acids long. Germline V gene data show CDR1 as SGDLS and CDR2 as YYNGEE. CDR3 amino acids: CASSVYEPLRQASLYEQYF. Here the CDR3 DNA reads TGTGCCAGCAGCGTATATGAACCCCTTCGGCAGGCCTCTTTATACGAGCAGTACTTC. Full variable domain (missing parts from reference TRBV9 and TRBJ2-7): DSGVTQTPKHLITATGQRVTLRCSPRSGDLSVYWYQQSLDQGLQFLIQYYNGEERAKGNILERFSAQQFPDLHSELNLSSLELGDSALYFCASSVYEPLRQASLYEQYFGPGTRLTVT.

V and J are TRBV6-6 and TRBJ1-3; D might be TRBD1 (6 bases). Germline CDR1 reads MNHNY; CDR2 reads SVGAGI (reference sequence). CDR3 length equals 16 residues. Trimming removed 6 bases at V and 1 base at J, with 16 bases between. The CDR3 bases are TGTGCCAGCAGCACCCTGACAGGAGGTTCTGGAAACACCATATATTTT. Its protein product is CASSTLTGGSGNTIYF.

V usage is TRBV11-2 and J usage is TRBJ2-2; 9 nucleotides line up with TRBD1. Germline V gene data show CDR1 as SGHAT and CDR2 as FQNNGV. Losses at the gene ends were 3 bases for V and 6 bases for J; bases not matched to a gene: 8. CDR3 size: 16 residues. This CDR3 reads CASSFGGQGYSGELFF. In nucleotides, the CDR3 is TGTGCCAGCAGCTTCGGAGGACAGGGGTATTCCGGGGAGCTGTTTTTT.